The 27 T cell receptor beta chains below all came from one sample that was sequenced in a study of regulatory T cells in long-lasting Graves disease. CDR3 regions were amplified by Arm-PCR using iRepertoire HTBI primers to build TCR beta libraries. TCRdb passed the multiplex PCR reads through MiXCR, listing each CDR3 protein once. Among under 800,000 distinct CDR3 sequences listed, around 17% were seen once. The time point denotes: newly diagnosed GD, antithyroid drugs for less than 3 months. RNA isolated from PBMCs was used to make the TCR library. The sample was also reused in another study, on T cells in Graves' hyperthyroidism and ophthalmopathy.

The sample here was peripheral blood mononuclear cells (PBMCs), taken at new diagnosis, from a patient treated with antithyroid drugs. These receptors came from a woman in her twenties or thirties with Graves disease.

There are many counts of this clonotype. The gene calls are TRBV6-1 and TRBJ1-5; maybe TRBD1 (5 bases). The V end was cut by 6 bases, the J end by 4 bases, with 13 bases between. This CDR3 contains 14 residues. CDR1 MNHNS and CDR2 SASEGT come from the germline V gene. The CDR3 DNA reads as TGTGCCAGCAGCGCTGGGGGGGGGAATCAGCCCCAGCATTTT. Translated, it gives CASSAGGGNQPQHF.

The rearrangement links TRBV30 to TRBJ2-7, with TRBD2 matching over 9 bases. Looked up from germline, CDR1 is GTSNPN and CDR2 is SVGIG (reference sequence). V lost 3 bases, J lost 0 bases, and 3 bases stayed unmatched. CDR3 length: 14 amino acids. DNA of the CDR3: TGTGCCTGGAGATCTAGCGGGACCTCCTACGAGCAGTACTTC. Translation: CAWRSSGTSYEQYF. Filled out from reference TRBV30 and TRBJ2-7, the complete variable domain reads SQTIHQWPATLVQPVGSPLSLECTVEGTSNPNLYWYRQAAGRGLQLLFYSVGIGQISSEVPQNLSASRPQDRQFILSSKKLLLSDSGFYLCAWRSSGTSYEQYFGPGTRLTVT.

The V and J genes are TRBV20-1 and TRBJ2-4; TRBD2 might be the D (5 bases). Germline V gene sequence: CDR1 DFQATT, CDR2 SNEGSKA (reference sequence). The CDR3 totals 15 residues. V was pared by 5 bases and J by 0 bases, with 14 bases between. The CDR3 region is CSAHKLGTAKNIQYF. In DNA form, the CDR3 reads TGCAGTGCTCATAAACTAGGTACAGCCAAAAACATTCAGTACTTC.

This clonotype showed up many times. The V gene is TRBV5-1, the J gene TRBJ2-7; weak D call: TRBD1 (6 bases). The CDR3 sequence is 14 residues long. V was clipped by 0 bases and J by 3 bases, with 10 bases between them. CDR1 and CDR2 (germline): SGHRS, YFSETQ. The CDR3 DNA follows: TGCGCCAGCAGCTTGGAACAGGGATTCTACGAGCAGTACTTC. This encodes CASSLEQGFYEQYF.

This clonotype was seen many times. The chain has TRBV30 and TRBJ1-2; possible D gene TRBD1, 6 bases. With 4 bases removed from V and 4 bases from J, the gap between germline ends came to 10 bases. Germline V CDR1 and CDR2: GTSNPN, SVGIG (reference sequence). The CDR3 runs 12 residues. The CDR3 coding sequence is TGTGCCTGGAACAGGGATGGCTATGGCTACACCTTC. It codes for CAWNRDGYGYTF.

The chain uses TRBV27 and TRBJ2-7; TRBD1 matches at 8 bases. The CDR3 totals 14 residues. With V trimmed by 6 bases and J by 4 bases, 8 bases remained unmatched. CDR1 is MNHEY and CDR2 is SMNVEV in the germline V gene (reference sequence). CDR3 sequence (DNA): TGTGCCAGCAGCCAACAACGACAGGGGTACGAGCAGTACTTC. It translates to CASSQQRQGYEQYF.

The table lists this clonotype with many counts. J is TRBJ2-5 and V is TRBV27, with D unresolved. The CDR3 runs to 14 residues. CDR1 MNHEY and CDR2 SMNVEV come from the germline V gene (reference sequence). V lost 3 bases, J lost 2 bases, and 10 bases lay in between. The CDR3 protein is CASSLKGRQETQYF. The CDR3 DNA reads TGTGCCAGCAGTTTGAAAGGCAGGCAAGAGACCCAGTACTTC.

V and J are TRBV12-3 or TRBV12-4 and TRBJ2-2; TRBD2 might be the D (6 bases). This CDR3 is 17 amino acids long. V lost 5 bases and J lost 4, with 20 bases in between. CDR3 amino acids: CASSPGTLVLITGELFF. In nucleotides, the CDR3 is TGTGCCAGCAGTCCGGGGACTCTCGTCTTGATCACCGGGGAGCTGTTTTTT.

The genes are TRBV25-1 and TRBJ1-4; D remains ambiguous. The CDR3 totals 15 residues. With 7 bases removed from V and 3 bases from J, the gap between germline ends came to 15 bases. The germline gives CDR1 MGHDK, CDR2 SYGVNS. This chain's CDR3 is CASTNRVSANEKLFF. The CDR3 DNA reads as TGTGCCAGCACTAATAGGGTATCGGCTAATGAAAAACTGTTTTTT.

This clonotype has a count of ten or more. The rearrangement uses TRBV9 and TRBJ1-2; D is possibly TRBD1 (5 bases). V was clipped by 0 bases and J by 6 bases, with 21 bases between them. Germline values: CDR1 SGDLS, CDR2 YYNGEE. This CDR3 has 17 residues. The CDR3 bases are TGTGCCAGCAGCGTAGTGGGAACGGACACCGGCAGGGATGGCTACACCTTC. Translating it yields CASSVVGTDTGRDGYTF. The complete variable domain, with remaining parts taken from reference TRBV9 and TRBJ1-2, reads DSGVTQTPKHLITATGQRVTLRCSPRSGDLSVYWYQQSLDQGLQFLIQYYNGEERAKGNILERFSAQQFPDLHSELNLSSLELGDSALYFCASSVVGTDTGRDGYTFGSGTRLTVV.

This clonotype was seen a handful of times. This chain uses TRBV24-1 with TRBJ2-4; D gene unclear. This CDR3 region has 14 residues. Germline V gene data show CDR1 as KGHDR and CDR2 as SFDVKD. With 7 bases removed from V and 9 bases from J, the gap between germline ends came to 18 bases. The CDR3 coding sequence is TGTGCCACCAGCGAGGCGTCCCCTCCAGGCATTCAGTACTTC. Translated: CATSEASPPGIQYF.

This clonotype turned up a few times. This chain uses TRBV10-3 with TRBJ2-1; weak D call: TRBD1 (5 bases). V lost 5 bases, J lost 9 bases, and 14 bases lay in between. This CDR3 contains 13 residues. Germline V lookup: CDR1 ENHRY, CDR2 SYGVKD. CDR3 protein: CAISRPGYAEQFF. The CDR3 DNA sequence: TGTGCCATCAGTAGACCAGGGTACGCTGAGCAGTTCTTC.

Concerning this clonotype: This may arise from a read error, as a much more abundant clone is one base away. The final CDR3 position lacks the conserved phenylalanine or tryptophan, pointing to a likely read error. CDR3 in amino acids: CAIEPSGRPDTQYS. Written as DNA, the CDR3 is TGTGCCATCGAGCCTAGCGGGAGACCAGATACGCAGTATTCT. The chain carries TRBV10-3 and TRBJ2-3, with 10 bases fitting TRBD2. CDR1 is ENHRY and CDR2 is SYGVKD in the germline V gene. This CDR3 is 14 amino acids long. The junction had 6 bases not matched to a gene; V was cut back by 8 bases and J by 4 bases.

This clonotype was recorded at least ten times. V gene TRBV28 combines with J gene TRBJ2-3; 9 bases match TRBD2. Germline trimming cut 2 bases from V and 6 bases from J; bases unmatched to any gene: 6. CDR1 and CDR2 from the germline V gene are MDHEN and SYDVKM. This CDR3 has 15 residues. The CDR3 loop reads CASSLGGRVVDTQYF. The CDR3 DNA sequence: TGTGCCAGCAGTTTAGGCGGGAGGGTCGTGGATACGCAGTATTTT.

The genes are TRBV18 and TRBJ2-1; a weak D match, TRBD2 (6 bases). This CDR3 comprises 14 residues. Germline V gene lookup returns CDR1 KGHSH and CDR2 LQKENI. With 2 bases removed from V and 7 bases from J, the gap between germline ends came to 12 bases. The CDR3 is CASSPGGGANEQFF. CDR3 nucleotides: TGTGCCAGCTCACCAGGAGGAGGGGCTAATGAGCAGTTCTTC.

CDR3 nucleotide sequence: TGTGCCACCAGTGATTGGGACACTCACATTCAGTACTTC. It specifies CATSDWDTHIQYF. V gene TRBV24-1 combines with J gene TRBJ2-4, with a tentative D call TRBD1 (6 bases). Germline assignment: CDR1 KGHDR and CDR2 SFDVKD. The germline V and J ends were trimmed by 2 bases and 8 bases, with 9 bases remaining between them. This CDR3 has 13 amino acids.

This clonotype was recorded a few times. This chain uses TRBV6-1 with TRBJ2-5; 11 nucleotides match TRBD1. This CDR3 comprises 15 residues. Germline trimming cut 10 bases from V and 2 bases from J; bases unmatched to any gene: 9. Germline loops: CDR1 MNHNS, CDR2 SASEGT. The CDR3 DNA is TGTGCCATCTATTTCCGGGACAGGGGGCAAGAGACCCAGTACTTC. As protein: CAIYFRDRGQETQYF.

This clonotype was counted a few times. This sequence joins TRBV19 and TRBJ1-1; 9 nucleotides match TRBD1. V gave up 11 bases and J gave up 7 bases; unmatched junction bases: 8. Per the germline V gene, CDR1 is LNHDA and CDR2 is SQIVND (reference sequence). This CDR3 comprises 12 residues. The CDR3, as DNA: TGTGCCGCACGGGACAGGGCGAGTGAAGCTTTCTTT. Translating gives CAARDRASEAFF. Supplemented by reference TRBV19 and TRBJ1-1, the full variable domain reads DGGITQSPKYLFRKEGQNVTLSCEQNLNHDAMYWYRQDPGQGLRLIYYSQIVNDFQKGDIAEGYSVSREKKESFPLTVTSAQKNPTAFYLCAARDRASEAFFGQGTRLTVV.

The rearrangement uses TRBV6-4 and TRBJ2-1; D perhaps matches TRBD2 (5 bases). Trimming took 6 bases from V and 7 from J, leaving 19 bases between them. Germline loops: CDR1 MRHNA, CDR2 SNTAGT. The CDR3 is 15 amino acids. This CDR3 is CASSPGPSTGNEQFF. The DNA for the CDR3 is TGTGCCAGCAGCCCCGGACCTAGCACCGGTAATGAGCAGTTCTTC.

In the case of this clonotype: A read error may account for a junction end that differs from germline. This sequence joins TRBV9 and TRBJ2-1; 7 bases agree with TRBD1. Germline V lookup: CDR1 SGDLS, CDR2 YYNGEE. This CDR3 has 16 amino acids. The CDR3 reads CASSPEGDSSYDEQFF. CDR3 DNA sequence: TGTGCCAGCAGCCCTGAGGGGGACAGTTCCTACGATGAGCAGTTCTTC.

The J gene is TRBJ1-2, the V gene TRBV28; D gene uncertain. This CDR3 is 14 amino acids long. CDR1 and CDR2 (germline): MDHEN, SYDVKM. Between the trimmed V and J ends, which lost 3 bases and 2 bases, there was a span of 10 bases. CDR3 nucleotides: TGTGCCAGCAGTTTGGGGTTTGGCAACTATGGCTACACCTTC. Encoded protein: CASSLGFGNYGYTF.

Notes on this clonotype: A much larger clone lies a single base off, so this may be a read error. The chain employs TRBV28 and TRBJ1-1; D not certain. V lost 9 bases and J 7 bases, leaving 15 bases between the germline ends. CDR3 length: 12 residues. The germline gives CDR1 MDHEN, CDR2 SYDVKM. The DNA for the CDR3 is TGTGCCAGTATAGGAGTTGAGAGTGAAGCTTTCTTT. This codes for CASIGVESEAFF.

This clonotype was detected ten times or more. The V gene is TRBV5-1, the J gene TRBJ1-1; TRBD1 agrees at 10 bases. This CDR3 comprises 14 residues. Germline V lookup: CDR1 SGHRS, CDR2 YFSETQ. Germline trimming cut 3 bases from V and 7 bases from J; bases unmatched to any gene: 6. DNA of the CDR3: TGCGCCAGCAGCTGGGACAGGGGAAGCCTTGAAGCTTTCTTT. It specifies CASSWDRGSLEAFF.

In this sample, this clonotype turned up many times. The CDR3 spells CATSDFSTGEAGNTIYF. For the CDR3, the DNA is TGTGCCACCAGTGATTTCTCGACAGGGGAAGCTGGAAACACCATATATTTT. V gene TRBV24-1 combines with J gene TRBJ1-3; the match to TRBD1 covers 8 bases. The V and J ends lost 1 base and 2 bases, in that order; junction bases with no gene match: 6. Germline V gene lookup returns CDR1 KGHDR and CDR2 SFDVKD. The CDR3 is 17 amino acids.

CDR3 in DNA: TGTGCCAGCAGTTACTCACCAGAGCTAGCGGGAGAAGCGGACATTCAGTACTTC. Its protein is CASSYSPELAGEADIQYF. The rearrangement links TRBV6-5 to TRBJ2-4; 10 positions match TRBD2. The CDR3 has 18 amino acids. J was trimmed by 8 bases and V by 0 bases; bases with no gene match: 13. Germline V gene sequence: CDR1 MNHEY, CDR2 SVGAGI.

This clonotype was detected many times. The chain employs TRBV7-3 and TRBJ2-2; 7 nucleotides align to TRBD1. This CDR3 region has 13 residues. With 6 bases clipped from V and 4 bases from J, the junction kept 2 bases outside the gene matches. CDR1 and CDR2 (germline): SGHTA, FQGTGA. The CDR3, as DNA: TGTGCCAGCAGTCAGGGGGTCACCGGGGAGCTGTTTTTT. It translates to CASSQGVTGELFF.

This chain joins TRBV30 and TRBJ1-1; D is unclear. This CDR3 has 13 residues. Germline-derived CDR1 and CDR2 are GTSNPN and SVGIG (reference sequence). The V and J ends lost 4 bases and 7 bases respectively, with 16 bases between them. CDR3 sequence (DNA): TGTGCCTGGACCTCAACCGGGCAGAATGAAGCTTTCTTT. Translated: CAWTSTGQNEAFF. The full variable domain, in which reference TRBV30 and TRBJ1-1 provide the parts outside the CDR3, is SQTIHQWPATLVQPVGSPLSLECTVEGTSNPNLYWYRQAAGRGLQLLFYSVGIGQISSEVPQNLSASRPQDRQFILSSKKLLLSDSGFYLCAWTSTGQNEAFFGQGTRLTVV.